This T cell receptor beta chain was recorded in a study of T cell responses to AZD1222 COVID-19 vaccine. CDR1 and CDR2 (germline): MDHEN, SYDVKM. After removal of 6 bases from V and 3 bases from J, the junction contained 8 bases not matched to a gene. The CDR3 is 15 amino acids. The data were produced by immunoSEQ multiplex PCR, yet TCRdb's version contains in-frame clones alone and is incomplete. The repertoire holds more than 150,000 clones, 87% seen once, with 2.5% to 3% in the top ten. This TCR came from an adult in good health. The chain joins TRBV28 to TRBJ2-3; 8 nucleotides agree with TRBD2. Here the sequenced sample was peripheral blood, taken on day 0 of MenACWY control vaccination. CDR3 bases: TGTGCCAGCAGCCCCCCGGGGGGGGCGACAGATACGCAGTATTTT. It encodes CASSPPGGATDTQYF.